Given below is one TCR beta chain in context. The data originate from a study of blood T cell repertoires in COVID-19. Study background: COVID-19 samples collected from the United States, Italy and Spain covered acute and convalescent phases. Sources were T cells, B-cell-depleted T cells, or PBMCs; the material itself was cDNA or gDNA.

Authors' methods: Reference gene primer amplification gave estimated nucleated cell counts. Clones were read by immunoSEQ multiplex PCR, and TCRdb kept only the in-frame ones, dropping some. The DNA was the basis for D and trimming; V, J and clone size are from that table. The table lists around 250,000 clones, 75% to 90% of them singletons. This CDR3 is built from 15 residues. V gave up 8 bases and J gave up 4 bases; unmatched junction bases: 9. Germline V CDR1 and CDR2: MNHEY, SVGAGI. This sequence joins TRBV6-5 and TRBJ1-2, with 11 bases lining up with TRBD1. Specimen: peripheral blood. The TCR originated in a woman aged 40 to 49 who had recovered from COVID-19. The CDR3 loop is CASGRDRGILYGYTF. CDR3 DNA: TGTGCCAGCGGCCGGGACAGGGGGATACTCTATGGCTACACCTTC.